Below, 29 T cell receptor beta chains from the same sample are listed, as sequenced in a study of early T cells in non-severe SARS-CoV-2 infection. Each CDR3 protein gets one entry after TCRdb re-called the 5' RACE reads with MiXCR. Of about 130,000 distinct CDR3 sequences listed, 14% to 15% were seen once; the top ten hold 20% to 25%. The sample consisted of whole blood. These receptors all stem from an adult who was a healthcare worker with PCR-confirmed SARS-CoV-2 infection or an uninfected control (not recorded which).

The V gene is TRBV30, the J gene TRBJ1-6, with no clear D. The germline V gene encodes CDR1 GTSNPN and CDR2 SVGIG (reference sequence). The V end lost 8 bases, the J end lost 7 bases, and 12 bases lay between the germline ends. The CDR3 totals 12 residues. The DNA of the CDR3 is TGTGCCGTACGGGAGATGAATTCACCCCTCCACTTT. Translation: CAVREMNSPLHF.

This clonotype came up a few times. DNA of the CDR3: TGCGCCAGCAGGGACAGTCCGAACACCGGGGAGCTGTTTTTT. The encoded protein is CASRDSPNTGELFF. The chain couples TRBV10-1 to TRBJ2-2; weak D call: TRBD1 (6 bases). The CDR3 runs to 14 residues. V shed 6 bases and J shed 0 bases, with 8 bases lying between them. Germline-derived CDR1 and CDR2 are WNHNN and SYGVQD (reference sequence).

CDR3 in amino acids: CASSQVSEQYF. The DNA of the CDR3 is TGTGCCAGCAGCCAAGTATCCGAGCAGTACTTC. The rearrangement joins TRBV3-1 to TRBJ2-7; D call uncertain. The V and J ends lost 1 base and 6 bases respectively, with 4 bases between them. The CDR3 length is 11 residues. CDR1 and CDR2 from the germline V gene are LGHDT and YNNKEL (reference sequence).

In this sample, this clonotype turned up a few times. The chain uses TRBV5-1 and TRBJ1-4; TRBD1 is a possible D gene (6 bases). This CDR3 comprises 14 residues. V was clipped by 0 bases and J by 8 bases, with 11 bases between them. Germline V gives CDR1 SGHRS, CDR2 YFSETQ. CDR3 loop: CASSLGTDYEKLFF. The CDR3 DNA reads TGCGCCAGCAGCTTGGGGACAGATTACGAAAAACTGTTTTTT.

The chain has TRBV3-1 and TRBJ1-2; unclear D gene. Trimming left V 2 bases short and J 8 bases short, with 9 bases between. The CDR3 is 12 amino acids. Germline V gene sequence: CDR1 LGHDT, CDR2 YNNKEL (reference sequence). This chain's CDR3 is CASSQSGWGYTF. DNA for the CDR3: TGTGCCAGCAGCCAATCAGGTTGGGGCTACACCTTC.

This clonotype appeared many times. The rearrangement joins TRBV7-9 to TRBJ2-7, with D unclear. This CDR3 spans 11 amino acids. In germline, CDR1 is SEHNR, CDR2 FQNEAQ (reference sequence). Trimming removed 3 bases at V and 7 bases at J, with 7 bases between. The CDR3 nucleotides read TGTGCCAGCAGCTTCATTTCGGAGCAGTACTTC. Protein sequence: CASSFISEQYF.

This clonotype was seen more than once but under ten times. The CDR3 DNA sequence: TGTGCCAGCAGCAAACAACTATGGGACTATGGCTACACCTTC. Translating it yields CASSKQLWDYGYTF. V and J are TRBV9 and TRBJ1-2, with D unclear. V lost 4 bases and J lost 3, with 13 bases in between. There are 14 residues in the CDR3. Per the germline V gene, CDR1 is SGDLS and CDR2 is YYNGEE.

This clonotype has more than one count but fewer than ten. The chain recombines TRBV4-2 with TRBJ2-3; D might be TRBD2 (7 bases). CDR3 length: 15 amino acids. Germline V gene lookup returns CDR1 LGHNA and CDR2 YNFKEQ. V gave up 0 bases and J gave up 7 bases, with 14 bases separating them. CDR3 sequence (DNA): TGTGCCAGCAGCCAAGATCGGGGGGCCGCGAATACGCAGTATTTT. Translated, it gives CASSQDRGAANTQYF.

This clonotype was seen a few times. The V and J genes are TRBV20-1 and TRBJ2-3; a weak D match, TRBD2 (6 bases). V lost 7 bases and J 4 bases, leaving 18 bases between the germline ends. This CDR3 is 14 amino acids long. Germline V gene data show CDR1 as DFQATT and CDR2 as SNEGSKA (reference sequence). CDR3 DNA: TGCAGTGTCCTAACGGGCCGCGGGGCAGATACGCAGTATTTT. It specifies CSVLTGRGADTQYF.

About this clonotype: Germline is not matched at one junction end, which may reflect a read error. This rearrangement joins TRBV20-1 to TRBJ1-6; the D gene is possibly TRBD1 (6 bases). Germline CDR1 reads DFQATT; CDR2 reads SNEGSKA (reference sequence). The CDR3 consists of 15 residues. The CDR3 nucleotides read TGCAGTGCCCCAACAGGGAACGGAGATAACTCACCCCTCCACTTT. This translates into CSAPTGNGDNSPLHF.

The chain carries TRBV11-1 and TRBJ2-1; 7 positions match TRBD1. V gave up 3 bases and J gave up 1 base; unmatched junction bases: 3. CDR1 and CDR2 from the germline V gene are SGHAT and FQDESV (reference sequence). CDR3 length: 15 residues. The DNA of the CDR3 is TGTGCCAGCAGCTTGAAGGGGGCATCCTACAATGAGCAGTTCTTC. Translating it yields CASSLKGASYNEQFF.

This rearrangement joins TRBV4-1 to TRBJ1-5; tentatively, D is TRBD1 (5 bases). V was clipped by 0 bases and J by 3 bases, with 9 bases between them. CDR3 length: 15 residues. Germline assignment: CDR1 MGHRA and CDR2 YSYEKL. The CDR3 bases are TGCGCCAGCAGCCAAGATCGGGGCCTCAATCAGCCCCAGCATTTT. It is translated as CASSQDRGLNQPQHF.

The chain joins TRBV11-1 to TRBJ1-1, with TRBD1 as a possible D gene (5 bases). CDR1 and CDR2 (germline): SGHAT, FQDESV (reference sequence). The CDR3 extends over 13 amino acids. V dropped 4 bases and J dropped 5 bases, with 11 bases sitting between them. The CDR3 region is CASSWDGTTEAFF. CDR3 sequence (DNA): TGTGCCAGCAGCTGGGACGGCACGACTGAAGCTTTCTTT.

The chain is built from TRBV29-1 and TRBJ1-1, with D unresolved. Trimming left V 8 bases short and J 7 bases short, with 26 bases between. The CDR3 loop spans 15 amino acids. Germline lookup yields CDR1 SQVTM and CDR2 ANQGSEA. CDR3 in DNA: TGCAGCCCTTCCCCCGAATTAAAGGCCGGGATTGAAGCTTTCTTT. This codes for CSPSPELKAGIEAFF.

The CDR3, as DNA: TGTGCCAGCAGCCAGTCAGGGGGCGGCCAGCCCCAGCATTTT. Its protein is CASSQSGGGQPQHF. V is TRBV3-1 and J is TRBJ1-5; 8 bases are a match to TRBD1. V dropped 3 bases and J dropped 7; count of bases not matched to a gene: 5. Germline V gene data show CDR1 as LGHDT and CDR2 as YNNKEL (reference sequence). The length of the CDR3 is 14 residues.

In regard to this clonotype: One junction end disagrees with the germline gene, perhaps due to a read error. The chain joins TRBV11-2 to TRBJ2-5; no clear D gene. CDR1 is SGHAT and CDR2 is FQNNGV in the germline V gene. This CDR3 is 12 amino acids long. CDR3: CASSSLNNSPDF. In DNA form, the CDR3 reads TGTGCCAGCAGCAGCCTGAATAACTCCCCGGACTTC.

This rearrangement joins TRBV6-6 to TRBJ1-1; D remains ambiguous. With 4 bases removed from V and 4 bases from J, the gap between germline ends came to 13 bases. CDR1 and CDR2 (germline): MNHNY, SVGAGI (reference sequence). The CDR3 has 14 residues. Written as DNA, the CDR3 is TGTGCCAGCAGTTCCCGAGGGCGGACCACTGAAGCTTTCTTT. The encoded protein is CASSSRGRTTEAFF.

This clonotype was found a few times. The chain carries TRBV5-5 and TRBJ1-5; D is uncertain. This CDR3 region has 14 residues. Germline-derived CDR1 and CDR2 are SGHKS and YYEKEE (reference sequence). Trimming left V 0 bases short and J 5 bases short, with 9 bases between. CDR3 region: CASSLDGLHQPQHF. Written as DNA, the CDR3 is TGTGCCAGCAGCTTGGACGGTTTACATCAGCCCCAGCATTTT.

This chain uses TRBV18 with TRBJ2-5; TRBD2 agrees at 8 bases. Germline V gives CDR1 KGHSH, CDR2 LQKENI. The CDR3 totals 15 residues. Germline trimming cut 8 bases from V and 4 bases from J; bases unmatched to any gene: 12. CDR3 amino acids: CASTDVAGIAETQYF. CDR3 coding DNA: TGTGCCAGCACCGACGTAGCGGGGATCGCAGAGACCCAGTACTTC.

V is TRBV12-3 or TRBV12-4 and J is TRBJ2-1; 9 bases map to TRBD2. The trim removed 5 bases at V and 3 bases at J, leaving 8 bases unmatched. The CDR3 is made up of 16 amino acids. The CDR3 reads CASSPPTSGGYNEQFF. DNA for the CDR3: TGTGCCAGCAGTCCCCCGACTAGCGGTGGCTACAATGAGCAGTTCTTC.

The chain links TRBV11-2 to TRBJ1-3; D uncertain. Germline lookup yields CDR1 SGHAT and CDR2 FQNNGV. The V end was cut by 4 bases, the J end by 0 bases, with 10 bases between. The CDR3 consists of 15 residues. The CDR3 coding sequence is TGTGCCAGCAGCTCCGGTACGGGCTCTGGAAACACCATATATTTT. Amino acid sequence: CASSSGTGSGNTIYF.

The chain couples TRBV10-1 to TRBJ2-1, with 8 bases lining up with TRBD2. Germline lookup yields CDR1 WNHNN and CDR2 SYGVQD (reference sequence). The V gene end was trimmed by 6 bases and the J gene end by 2 bases; junction bases not matched to a gene: 6. The CDR3 totals 15 residues. CDR3 sequence: CASSLSGATYNEQFF. DNA for the CDR3: TGCGCCAGCAGCCTTAGCGGGGCCACCTACAATGAGCAGTTCTTC.

V and J are TRBV7-2 and TRBJ2-1; D assignment may be TRBD1 or TRBD2 (5 bases each). Deletions cut 5 bases from V and 1 base from J, with 15 bases between. The CDR3 has 16 amino acids. In germline, CDR1 is SGHTA, CDR2 FQGNSA. CDR3 sequence: CASSPMGDPSYNEQFF. The CDR3, as DNA: TGTGCCAGCAGCCCCATGGGGGACCCTTCCTACAATGAGCAGTTCTTC.

The V and J genes are TRBV14 and TRBJ2-7; D is unclear. The V end lost 4 bases, the J end lost 3 bases, and 13 bases lay between the germline ends. CDR1 is SGHDN and CDR2 is FVKESK in the germline V gene. The CDR3 extends over 14 amino acids. CDR3 region: CASSPTSTSYEQYF. CDR3 nucleotide sequence: TGTGCCAGCAGCCCTACCTCAACCAGCTACGAGCAGTACTTC.

The gene calls are TRBV2 and TRBJ1-2; D unresolved. Trimming took 9 bases from V and 2 from J, leaving 16 bases between them. The CDR3 extends over 14 amino acids. The germline V gene encodes CDR1 SNHLY and CDR2 FYNNEI. CDR3 DNA sequence: TGTGCCAGTTCAAGCCCATCCCGCAACTATGGCTACACCTTC. Protein sequence: CASSSPSRNYGYTF.

This clonotype was counted between two and nine times. The genes are TRBV29-1 and TRBJ2-7; D is perhaps TRBD2 (5 bases). Germline assignment: CDR1 SQVTM and CDR2 ANQGSEA. This CDR3 is 12 amino acids long. Trimming left V 7 bases short and J 2 bases short, with 12 bases between. This chain's CDR3 is CSATSGAYEQYF. The DNA of the CDR3 is TGCAGCGCAACGAGCGGTGCCTACGAGCAGTACTTC.

V usage is TRBV4-1 and J usage is TRBJ2-1; 7 bases are shared with TRBD1. J was trimmed by 5 bases and V by 4 bases; bases with no gene match: 8. Germline CDR1 and CDR2: MGHRA and YSYEKL. There are 15 residues in the CDR3. In nucleotides, the CDR3 is TGCGCCAGCAGCCCCTCCGGACAGGTCGACAATGAGCAGTTCTTC. Protein: CASSPSGQVDNEQFF.

This clonotype came up many times. The CDR3 DNA reads as TGCGCCAGCAGCCAGATGGGGGAGGGGTCCTCACCCCTCCACTTT. It specifies CASSQMGEGSSPLHF. The J gene is TRBJ1-6, the V gene TRBV4-1; weak D call: TRBD1 (5 bases). Germline V gives CDR1 MGHRA, CDR2 YSYEKL. V shed 3 bases and J shed 10 bases, with 16 bases lying between them. The CDR3 is 15 amino acids.

The table lists this clonotype with a few counts. The rearrangement links TRBV24-1 to TRBJ2-3; D unresolved. In germline, CDR1 is KGHDR, CDR2 SFDVKD. CDR3 length: 14 amino acids. Trimming shortened V by 4 bases and J by 5 bases, and 12 bases separated the two germline ends. The CDR3: CATSDPVRRDTQYF. In DNA form, the CDR3 reads TGTGCCACCAGTGACCCCGTTAGGAGAGATACGCAGTATTTT.